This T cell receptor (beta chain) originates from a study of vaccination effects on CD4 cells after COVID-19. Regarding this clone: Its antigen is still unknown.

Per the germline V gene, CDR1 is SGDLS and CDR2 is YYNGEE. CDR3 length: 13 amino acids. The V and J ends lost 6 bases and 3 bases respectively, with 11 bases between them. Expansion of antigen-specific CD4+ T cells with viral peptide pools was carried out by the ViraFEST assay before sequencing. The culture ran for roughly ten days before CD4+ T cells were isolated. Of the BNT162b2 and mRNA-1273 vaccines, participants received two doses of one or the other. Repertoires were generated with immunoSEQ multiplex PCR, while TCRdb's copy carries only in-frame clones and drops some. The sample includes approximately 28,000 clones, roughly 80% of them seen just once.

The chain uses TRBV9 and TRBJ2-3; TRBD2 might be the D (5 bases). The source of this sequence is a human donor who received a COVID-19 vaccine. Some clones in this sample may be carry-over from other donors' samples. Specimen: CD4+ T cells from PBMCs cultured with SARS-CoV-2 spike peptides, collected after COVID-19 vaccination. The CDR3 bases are TGTGCCAGCACTTGGCTAGCAACAGATACGCAGTATTTT. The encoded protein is CASTWLATDTQYF.